A selection of T cell receptor beta chains follows, all from one sample in a study of neurological immune-mediated disorders. TCRdb ran MiXCR on the 5' RACE reads and lists one entry per CDR3 protein. The repertoire has tens of thousands of distinct CDR3 sequences, around 3.6% of them found once; the top ten carry approximately 3.1%. Sequencing was done on a sample of PBMCs. These receptor sequences come from a woman in her 30s with multiple sclerosis. The conserved cysteine and the conserved F or W are not part of the CDR3 here. A row's size may be missing; if present it is once, few, many or a size class.

>TRBV20-1|many
SAWDRGQTEAF
>TRBV6-4|many
ASSDSYAASTDTQY
>TRBV27|.
ASSYRIDTYEQY
>TRBV9|.
ASTPTDTFNQPQH
>TRBV10-3|many
AISDSTGTGDEKLF
>TRBV7-2|many
ASSLGSSVADTQY
>TRBV2|many
ASRTAGTYEQY
>TRBV5-1|many
ASKVGGEPYNEQF
>TRBV2|many
ASSGYTEAF
>TRBV7-6|.
ASSLSREGTREQY
>TRBV5-1|many
ASKTDNSPLH
>TRBV3-1|.
ASRQASGSGGEQY
>TRBV5-1|many
ASTLAVSYNEQF
>TRBV6-2/TRBV6-3|many
ASRGHFGNQPQH
>TRBV5-5|many
ASSHGTARVVNTEAF
>TRBV5-1|many
ASSPRDRQFNEQF
>TRBV10-3|many
AISEGQNYGYT
>TRBV7-3|many
ASSPLHWGGSTDTQY
>TRBV29-1|many
SATNGNPTGELF
>TRBV9|many
ASSVGGGNSYEQY
>TRBV2|many
ASSEGGEQF
>TRBV9|many
ASRESASGGRGELF
>TRBV6-6|many
ASSLAGGLGYEQY
>TRBV6-5|.
ASSRTRGTEAF
>TRBV11-2|many
ASRYAQLAGGPNNEQF
>TRBV27|many
ASSPGDSLYYEQY
>TRBV7-6|many
ASRLLAVGPLNTEAF
>TRBV20-1|many
SARVDRVGDTEAF
>TRBV20-1|many
SADPPGRHEQY
>TRBV5-6|many
ASSWENTGELF
>TRBV7-2|.
ASSSQFTDTQY
>TRBV20-1|many
SARGPRPRGRGGANVLT
>TRBV7-2|many
ASSYIAGTGELF
>TRBV5-1|many
ASSSAGTSKI
>TRBV20-1|many
SARRAGASADTQY
>TRBV10-2|many
ATLLGETQY
>TRBV6-5|.
ASSYSLGASYEQY
>TRBV12-3/TRBV12-4|many
ASSRDSYRDTQY
>TRBV6-2/TRBV6-3|many
ASRGRGAASFKSSYNEQF
>TRBV5-1|many
ASSQDREYGELF
>TRBV5-1|many
ASTRGDSGANVLT
>TRBV20-1|many
SARDSASGDTGELF
>TRBV29-1|many
SVEVGQGASGYT
>TRBV11-2|many
ASSFTPRDQY
>TRBV7-2|.
ASSFGAVETQY
>TRBV11-2|many
ASSLGTGFVNEQF